In this sample, the clone carrying this T cell receptor beta chain turned up a few times. The antigen is not known. Of the isolated RNA, all was reverse transcribed, and so the sequenced material was expressed TCRB transcripts. Here immunoSEQ multiplex PCR was the method, and the copy in TCRdb shows in-frame clones only, minus some. Among roughly 370,000 clones listed, roughly 13% were seen once. These data are taken from a study of beta chain features in type 1 diabetes. Study details: Sorted cells examined across all samples numbered 85 million to 130 million.

Sorted populations all exceeded 95% purity. General study points: It was not settled here whether HLA type affects TCRB rearrangement. The study found that naive, central memory and Treg TCRB repertoires appeared more similar in patients than in healthy donors.

Sequences were obtained from naive CD4+ T cells from blood. The origin of this receptor is a man between 25 and 39 years old in good health.

In nucleotides, the CDR3 is TGTGCCAGCAGCTTAGGCTCGGGGTATGAGACCCAGTACTTC. Its translation is CASSLGSGYETQYF. This chain joins TRBV7-9 and TRBJ2-5; a weak D match, TRBD2 (5 bases). The germline CDR1 and CDR2 sequences are SEHNR and FQNEAQ (reference sequence). Trimming removed 1 base from V and 5 bases from J, with 11 bases in between. The CDR3 consists of 14 residues.